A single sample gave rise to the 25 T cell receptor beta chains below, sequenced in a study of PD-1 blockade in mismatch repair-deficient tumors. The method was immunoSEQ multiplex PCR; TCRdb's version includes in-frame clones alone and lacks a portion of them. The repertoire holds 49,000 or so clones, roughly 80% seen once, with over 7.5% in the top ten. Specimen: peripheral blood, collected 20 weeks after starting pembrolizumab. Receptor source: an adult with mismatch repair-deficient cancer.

CDR3 residues: CAIGTSGRVIVNEQFF. The CDR3 DNA follows: TGTGCAATCGGGACGAGCGGGAGGGTGATTGTTAATGAGCAGTTCTTC. The rearrangement uses TRBV6-6 and TRBJ2-1; 10 bases map to TRBD2. This CDR3 has 16 amino acids. Per the germline V gene, CDR1 is MNHNY and CDR2 is SVGAGI (reference sequence).

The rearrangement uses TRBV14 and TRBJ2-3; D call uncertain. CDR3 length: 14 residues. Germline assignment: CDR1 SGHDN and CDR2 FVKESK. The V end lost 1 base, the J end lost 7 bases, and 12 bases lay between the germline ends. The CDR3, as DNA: TGTGCCAGCAGCCAAGCCTCTAACTTGAATACGCAGTATTTT. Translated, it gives CASSQASNLNTQYF. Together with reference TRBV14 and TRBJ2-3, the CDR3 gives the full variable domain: EAGVTQFPSHSVIEKGQTVTLRCDPISGHDNLYWYRRVMGKEIKFLLHFVKESKQDESGMPNNRFLAERTGGTYSTLKVQPAELEDSGVYFCASSQASNLNTQYFGPGTRLTVL.

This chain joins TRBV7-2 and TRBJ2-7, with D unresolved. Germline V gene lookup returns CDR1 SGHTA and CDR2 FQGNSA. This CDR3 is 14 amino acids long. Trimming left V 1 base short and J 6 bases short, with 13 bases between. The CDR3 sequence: CASSLDPLTSEQYF. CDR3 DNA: TGTGCCAGCAGCTTAGACCCCCTAACTTCCGAGCAGTACTTC.

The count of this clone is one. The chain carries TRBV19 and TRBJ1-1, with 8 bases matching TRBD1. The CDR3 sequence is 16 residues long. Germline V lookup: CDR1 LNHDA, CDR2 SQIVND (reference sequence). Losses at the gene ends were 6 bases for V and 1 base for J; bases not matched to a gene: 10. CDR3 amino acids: CASRTKPGGRNTEAFF. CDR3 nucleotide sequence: TGTGCCAGTAGAACGAAACCAGGGGGCAGGAACACTGAAGCTTTCTTT.

Written as DNA, the CDR3 is TGTGCCAGCAGCTTTTTTGGCGGGGAGCTGTTTTTT. It specifies CASSFFGGELFF. This rearrangement joins TRBV7-2 to TRBJ2-2; D call uncertain. In germline, CDR1 is SGHTA, CDR2 FQGNSA. Trimming removed 3 bases at V and 7 bases at J, with 6 bases between. This CDR3 has 12 residues.

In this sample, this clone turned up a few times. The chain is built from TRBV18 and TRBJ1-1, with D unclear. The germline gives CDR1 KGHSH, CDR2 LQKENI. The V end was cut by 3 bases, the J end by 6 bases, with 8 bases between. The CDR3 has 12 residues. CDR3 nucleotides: TGTGCCAGCTCACCGAATATTCCTGAAGCTTTCTTT. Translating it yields CASSPNIPEAFF.

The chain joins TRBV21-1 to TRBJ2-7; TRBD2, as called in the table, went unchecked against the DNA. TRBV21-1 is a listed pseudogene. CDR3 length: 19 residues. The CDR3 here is CASSARRGTSGNKFNEQYF. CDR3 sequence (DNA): TGTGCCAGCAGCGCCCGAAGGGGGACTAGCGGGAACAAATTTAACGAGCAGTACTTC.

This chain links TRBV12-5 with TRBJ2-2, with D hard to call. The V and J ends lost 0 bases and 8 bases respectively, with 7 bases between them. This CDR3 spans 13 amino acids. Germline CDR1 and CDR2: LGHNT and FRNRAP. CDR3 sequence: CASGLVSGGELFF. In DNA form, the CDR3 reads TGTGCTAGTGGTTTGGTCAGTGGAGGGGAGCTGTTTTTT.

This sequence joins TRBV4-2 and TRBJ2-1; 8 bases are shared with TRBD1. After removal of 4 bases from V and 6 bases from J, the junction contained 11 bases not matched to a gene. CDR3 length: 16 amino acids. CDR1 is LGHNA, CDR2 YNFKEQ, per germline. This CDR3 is CASSLKRTGSVNEQFF. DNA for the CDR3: TGTGCCAGCAGCCTAAAGAGGACAGGGTCTGTCAATGAGCAGTTCTTC.

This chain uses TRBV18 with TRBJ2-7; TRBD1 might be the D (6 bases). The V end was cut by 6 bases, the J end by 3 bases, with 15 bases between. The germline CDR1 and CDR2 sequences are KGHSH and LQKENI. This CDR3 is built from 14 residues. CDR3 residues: CASSSGALFYEQYF. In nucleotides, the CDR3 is TGTGCCAGCTCGTCAGGGGCACTTTTCTACGAGCAGTACTTC.

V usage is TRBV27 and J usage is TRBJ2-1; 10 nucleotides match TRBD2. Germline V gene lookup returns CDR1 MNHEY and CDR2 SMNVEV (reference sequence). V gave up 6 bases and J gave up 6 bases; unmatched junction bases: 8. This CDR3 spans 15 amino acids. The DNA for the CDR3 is TGTGCCAGCAGGAATAGCGGGAGGACAAGCAATGAGCAGTTCTTC. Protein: CASRNSGRTSNEQFF.

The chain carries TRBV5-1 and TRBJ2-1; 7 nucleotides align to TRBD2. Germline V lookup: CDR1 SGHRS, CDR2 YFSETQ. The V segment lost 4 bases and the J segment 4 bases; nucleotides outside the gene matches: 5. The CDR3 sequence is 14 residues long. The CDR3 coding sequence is TGCGCCAGCAGCGGCGGGAGTGGGTACAATGAGCAGTTCTTC. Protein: CASSGGSGYNEQFF. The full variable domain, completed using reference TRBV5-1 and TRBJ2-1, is KAGVTQTPRYLIKTRGQQVTLSCSPISGHRSVSWYQQTPGQGLQFLFEYFSETQRNKGNFPGRFSGRQFSNSRSEMNVSTLELGDSALYLCASSGGSGYNEQFFGPGTRLTVL.

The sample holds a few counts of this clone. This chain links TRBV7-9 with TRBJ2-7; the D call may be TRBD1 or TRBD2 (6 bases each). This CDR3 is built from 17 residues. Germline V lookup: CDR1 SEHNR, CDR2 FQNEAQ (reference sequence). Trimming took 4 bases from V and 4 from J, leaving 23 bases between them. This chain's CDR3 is CASSSRPGAGRKYEQYF. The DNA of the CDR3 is TGTGCCAGCAGCTCCAGGCCGGGGGCAGGGAGGAAGTACGAGCAGTACTTC. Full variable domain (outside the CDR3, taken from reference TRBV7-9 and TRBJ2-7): DTGVSQNPRHKITKRGQNVTFRCDPISEHNRLYWYRQTLGQGPEFLTYFQNEAQLEKSRLLSDRFSAERPKGSFSTLEIQRTEQGDSAMYLCASSSRPGAGRKYEQYFGPGTRLTVT.

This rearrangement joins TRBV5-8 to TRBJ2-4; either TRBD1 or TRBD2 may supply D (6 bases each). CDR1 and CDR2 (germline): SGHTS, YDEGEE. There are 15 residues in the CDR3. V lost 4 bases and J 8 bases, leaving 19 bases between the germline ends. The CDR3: CASSGPLARGDIQYF. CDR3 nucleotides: TGTGCCAGCAGCGGCCCCCTAGCGAGGGGGGACATTCAGTACTTC.

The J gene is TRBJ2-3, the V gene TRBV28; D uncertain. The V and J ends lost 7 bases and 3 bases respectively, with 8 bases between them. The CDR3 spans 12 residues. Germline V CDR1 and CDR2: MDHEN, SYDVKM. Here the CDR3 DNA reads TGTGCCAGCAAGGAATGGACAGATACGCAGTATTTT. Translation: CASKEWTDTQYF.

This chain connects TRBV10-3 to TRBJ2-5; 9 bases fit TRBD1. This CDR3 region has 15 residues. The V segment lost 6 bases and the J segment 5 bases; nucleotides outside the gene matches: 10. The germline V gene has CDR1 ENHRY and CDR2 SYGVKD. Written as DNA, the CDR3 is TGTGCCATCAGGAGGGGACAGGGCCATGGGGAGACCCAGTACTTC. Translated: CAIRRGQGHGETQYF.

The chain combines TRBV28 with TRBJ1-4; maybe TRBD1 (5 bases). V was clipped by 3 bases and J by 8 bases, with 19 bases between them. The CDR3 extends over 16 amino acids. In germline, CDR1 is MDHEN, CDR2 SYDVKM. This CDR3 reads CASSFLLGEGWEKLFF. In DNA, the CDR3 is TGTGCCAGCAGTTTCCTTTTAGGGGAGGGCTGGGAAAAACTGTTTTTT.

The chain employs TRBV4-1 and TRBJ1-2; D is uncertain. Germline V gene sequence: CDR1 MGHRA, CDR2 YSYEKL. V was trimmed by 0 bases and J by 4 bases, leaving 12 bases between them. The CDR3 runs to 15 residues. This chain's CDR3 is CASSQDIRQLYGYTF. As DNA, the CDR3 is TGCGCCAGCAGCCAAGATATCCGGCAGCTCTATGGCTACACCTTC.

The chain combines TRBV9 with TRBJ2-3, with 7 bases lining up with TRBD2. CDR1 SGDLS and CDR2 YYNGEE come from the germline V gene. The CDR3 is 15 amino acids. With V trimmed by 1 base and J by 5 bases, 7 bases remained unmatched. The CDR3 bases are TGTGCCAGCAGCGTACAGATGCTAGCGGAAGATACGCAGTATTTT. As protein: CASSVQMLAEDTQYF.

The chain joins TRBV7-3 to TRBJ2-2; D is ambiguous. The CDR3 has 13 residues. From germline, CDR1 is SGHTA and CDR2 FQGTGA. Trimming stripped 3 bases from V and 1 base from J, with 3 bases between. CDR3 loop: CASSLRNTGELFF. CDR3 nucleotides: TGTGCCAGCAGCTTGAGGAACACCGGGGAGCTGTTTTTT.

The CDR3 here is CASSLYQGSTEAFF. In DNA, the CDR3 is TGCGCCAGCAGCCTCTATCAGGGTTCCACTGAAGCTTTCTTT. The chain couples TRBV5-1 to TRBJ1-1; D may be TRBD1 (5 bases). V was pared by 4 bases and J by 4 bases, with 14 bases between. CDR3 size: 14 residues. CDR1 SGHRS and CDR2 YFSETQ come from the germline V gene.

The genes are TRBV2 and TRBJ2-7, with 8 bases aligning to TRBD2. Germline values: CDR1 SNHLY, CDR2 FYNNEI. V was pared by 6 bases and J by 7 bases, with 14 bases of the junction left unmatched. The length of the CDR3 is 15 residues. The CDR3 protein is CASRRAPGTREEQYF. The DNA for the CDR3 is TGTGCCAGCAGACGCGCCCCCGGGACTAGGGAGGAGCAGTACTTC.

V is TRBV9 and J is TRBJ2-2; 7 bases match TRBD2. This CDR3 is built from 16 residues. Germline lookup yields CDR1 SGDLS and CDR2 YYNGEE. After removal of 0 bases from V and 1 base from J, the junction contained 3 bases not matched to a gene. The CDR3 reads CASSVASSGNTGELFF. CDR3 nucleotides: TGTGCCAGCAGCGTAGCGTCTAGCGGGAACACCGGGGAGCTGTTTTTT.

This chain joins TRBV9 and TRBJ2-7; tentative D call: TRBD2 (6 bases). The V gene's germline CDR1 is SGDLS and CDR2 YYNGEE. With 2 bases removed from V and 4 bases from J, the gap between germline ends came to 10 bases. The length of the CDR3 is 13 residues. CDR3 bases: TGTGCCAGCAGCGTGGCGGGAAGATACGAGCAGTACTTC. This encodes CASSVAGRYEQYF.

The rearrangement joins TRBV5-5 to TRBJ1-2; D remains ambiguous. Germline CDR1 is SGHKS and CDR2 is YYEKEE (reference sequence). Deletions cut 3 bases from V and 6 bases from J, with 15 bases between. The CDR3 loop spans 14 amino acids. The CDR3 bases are TGTGCCAGCAGCTCCTGGCGGGGTACGGATGGCTACACCTTC. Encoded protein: CASSSWRGTDGYTF.